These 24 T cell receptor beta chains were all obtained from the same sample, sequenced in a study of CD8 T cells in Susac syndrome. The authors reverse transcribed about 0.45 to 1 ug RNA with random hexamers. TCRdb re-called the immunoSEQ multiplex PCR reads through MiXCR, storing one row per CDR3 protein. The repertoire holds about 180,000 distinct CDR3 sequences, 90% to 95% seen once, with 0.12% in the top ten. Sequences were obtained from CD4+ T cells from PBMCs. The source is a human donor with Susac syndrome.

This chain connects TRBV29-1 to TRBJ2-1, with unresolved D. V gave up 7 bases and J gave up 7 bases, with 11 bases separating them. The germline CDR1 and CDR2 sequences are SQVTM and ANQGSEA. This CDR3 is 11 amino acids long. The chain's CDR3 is CSGTLQNEQFF. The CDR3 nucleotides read TGCAGCGGGACCCTCCAGAATGAGCAGTTCTTC.

CDR3 coding DNA: TGCAGCGCAGGACTAGCGAACTACGAGCAGTACTTC. Its translation is CSAGLANYEQYF. V is TRBV29-1 and J is TRBJ2-7; 9 nucleotides agree with TRBD2. Trimming took 7 bases from V and 3 from J; bases not matched to a gene: 4. Germline V gene data show CDR1 as SQVTM and CDR2 as ANQGSEA. This CDR3 has 12 amino acids.

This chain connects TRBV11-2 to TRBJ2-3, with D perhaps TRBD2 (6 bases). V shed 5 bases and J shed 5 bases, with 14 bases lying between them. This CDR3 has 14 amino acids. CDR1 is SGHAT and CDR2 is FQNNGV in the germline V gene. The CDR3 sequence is CASSQTRTKDTQYF. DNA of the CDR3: TGTGCCAGCAGCCAGACAAGGACTAAAGATACGCAGTATTTT. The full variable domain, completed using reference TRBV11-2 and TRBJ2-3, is EAGVAQSPRYKIIEKRQSVAFWCNPISGHATLYWYQQILGQGPKLLIQFQNNGVVDDSQLPKDRFSAERLKGVDSTLKIQPAKLEDSAVYLCASSQTRTKDTQYFGPGTRLTVL.

The CDR3 spells CASSLQGLNTEAFF. CDR3 bases: TGTGCCAGCAGTTTACAGGGTCTGAACACTGAAGCTTTCTTT. This rearrangement joins TRBV9 to TRBJ1-1, with TRBD1 as a possible D gene (6 bases). The germline CDR1 and CDR2 sequences are SGDLS and YYNGEE. This CDR3 comprises 14 residues. V lost 5 bases and J lost 0, with 11 bases in between.

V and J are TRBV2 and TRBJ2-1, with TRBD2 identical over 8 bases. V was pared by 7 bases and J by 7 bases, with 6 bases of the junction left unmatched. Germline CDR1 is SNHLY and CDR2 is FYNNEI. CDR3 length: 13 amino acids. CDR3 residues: CASNDGGANEQFF. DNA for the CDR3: TGTGCCAGCAATGACGGGGGGGCAAATGAGCAGTTCTTC.

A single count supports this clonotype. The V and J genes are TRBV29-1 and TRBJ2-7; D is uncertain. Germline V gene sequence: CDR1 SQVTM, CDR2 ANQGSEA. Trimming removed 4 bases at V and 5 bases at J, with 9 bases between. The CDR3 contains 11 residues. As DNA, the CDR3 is TGCAGCGTTGGAGAGAGAAACGAGCAGTACTTC. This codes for CSVGERNEQYF.

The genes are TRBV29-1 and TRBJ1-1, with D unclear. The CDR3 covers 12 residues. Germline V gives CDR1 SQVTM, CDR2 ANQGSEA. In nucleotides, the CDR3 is TGCAGACGTGACGGGCCGGGCACTGAAGCTTTCTTT. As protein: CRRDGPGTEAFF.

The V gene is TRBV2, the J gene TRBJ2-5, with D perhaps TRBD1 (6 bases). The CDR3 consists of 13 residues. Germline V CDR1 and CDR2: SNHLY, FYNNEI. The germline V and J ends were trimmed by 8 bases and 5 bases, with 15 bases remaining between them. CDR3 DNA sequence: TGTGCCAGCGAGCAGGGGTCGGGGGAGACCCAGTACTTC. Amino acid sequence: CASEQGSGETQYF. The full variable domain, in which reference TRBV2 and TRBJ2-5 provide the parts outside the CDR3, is EPEVTQTPSHQVTQMGQEVILRCVPISNHLYFYWYRQILGQKVEFLVSFYNNEISEKSEIFDDQFSVERPDGSNFTLKIRSTKLEDSAMYFCASEQGSGETQYFGPGTRLLVL.

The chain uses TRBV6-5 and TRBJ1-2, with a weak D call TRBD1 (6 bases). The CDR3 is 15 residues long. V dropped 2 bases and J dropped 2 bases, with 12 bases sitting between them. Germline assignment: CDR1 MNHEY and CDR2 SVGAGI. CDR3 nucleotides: TGTGCCAGCAGTTACAACCAGGGGAGGAACTATGGCTACACCTTC. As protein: CASSYNQGRNYGYTF.

The CDR3 protein is CASSGTGEEQYF. The CDR3 DNA reads as TGTGCCAGCAGCGGGACAGGGGAAGAGCAGTACTTC. The chain is built from TRBV9 and TRBJ2-7, with 9 bases lining up with TRBD1. After removal of 3 bases from V and 7 bases from J, the junction contained 2 bases not matched to a gene. The CDR3 is 12 amino acids. Germline loops: CDR1 SGDLS, CDR2 YYNGEE.

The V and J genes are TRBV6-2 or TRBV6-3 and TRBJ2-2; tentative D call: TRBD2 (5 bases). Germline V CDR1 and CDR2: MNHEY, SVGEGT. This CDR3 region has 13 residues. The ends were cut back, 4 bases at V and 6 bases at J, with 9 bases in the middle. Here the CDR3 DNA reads TGTGCCAGCAGTTCCCGAGGGTCCGGGGAGCTGTTTTTT. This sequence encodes CASSSRGSGELFF.

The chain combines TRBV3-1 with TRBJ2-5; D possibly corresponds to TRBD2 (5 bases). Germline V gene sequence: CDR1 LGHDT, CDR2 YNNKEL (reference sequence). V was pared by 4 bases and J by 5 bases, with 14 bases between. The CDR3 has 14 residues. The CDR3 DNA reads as TGTGCCAGCAGCCGTTGGACCTCGGGGGAGACCCAGTACTTC. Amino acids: CASSRWTSGETQYF.

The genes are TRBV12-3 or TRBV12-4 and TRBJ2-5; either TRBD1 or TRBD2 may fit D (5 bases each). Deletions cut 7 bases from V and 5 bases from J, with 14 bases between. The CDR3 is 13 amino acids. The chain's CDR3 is CASNERGVETQYF. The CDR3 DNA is TGTGCCAGCAACGAAAGGGGAGTGGAGACCCAGTACTTC.

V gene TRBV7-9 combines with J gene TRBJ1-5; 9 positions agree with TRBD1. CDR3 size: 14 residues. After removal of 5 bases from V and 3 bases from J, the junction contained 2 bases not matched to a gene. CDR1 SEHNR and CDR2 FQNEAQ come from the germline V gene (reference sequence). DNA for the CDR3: TGTGCCAGCAGCGGGACAGGGCTCAATCAGCCCCAGCATTTT. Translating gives CASSGTGLNQPQHF. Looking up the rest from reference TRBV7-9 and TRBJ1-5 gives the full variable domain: DTGVSQNPRHKITKRGQNVTFRCDPISEHNRLYWYRQTLGQGPEFLTYFQNEAQLEKSRLLSDRFSAERPKGSFSTLEIQRTEQGDSAMYLCASSGTGLNQPQHFGDGTRLSIL.

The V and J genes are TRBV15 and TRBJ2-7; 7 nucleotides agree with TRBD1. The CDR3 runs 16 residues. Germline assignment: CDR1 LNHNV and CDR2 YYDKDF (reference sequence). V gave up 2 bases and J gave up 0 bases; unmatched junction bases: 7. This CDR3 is CATSRRPRDSSYEQYF. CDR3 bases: TGTGCCACCAGCAGACGCCCCCGGGACAGCTCCTACGAGCAGTACTTC.

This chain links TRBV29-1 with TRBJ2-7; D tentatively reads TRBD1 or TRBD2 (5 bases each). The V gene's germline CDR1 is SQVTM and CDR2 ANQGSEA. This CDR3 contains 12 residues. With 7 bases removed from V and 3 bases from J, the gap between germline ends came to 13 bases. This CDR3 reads CSGWDGRYEQYF. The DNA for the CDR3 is TGCAGCGGGTGGGACGGCCGCTACGAGCAGTACTTC.

The CDR3 loop is CASSQVPGSYNEQFF. Written as DNA, the CDR3 is TGCGCCAGCAGCCAAGTTCCAGGCTCCTACAATGAGCAGTTCTTC. This chain connects TRBV4-3 to TRBJ2-1; D gene unclear. This CDR3 region has 15 residues. Trimming removed 1 base at V and 0 bases at J, with 7 bases between. Germline CDR1 reads LGHNA; CDR2 reads YSLEER.

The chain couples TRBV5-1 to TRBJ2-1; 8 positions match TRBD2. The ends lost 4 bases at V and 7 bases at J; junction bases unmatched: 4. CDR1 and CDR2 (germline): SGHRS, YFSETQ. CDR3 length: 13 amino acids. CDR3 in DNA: TGCGCCAGCAGCCGGGGACTAGGGAATGAGCAGTTCTTC. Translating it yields CASSRGLGNEQFF.

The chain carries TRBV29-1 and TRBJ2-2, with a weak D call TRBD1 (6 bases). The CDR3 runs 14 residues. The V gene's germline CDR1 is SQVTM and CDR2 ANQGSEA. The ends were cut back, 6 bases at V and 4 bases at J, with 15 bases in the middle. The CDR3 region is CSVAGWGPTGELFF. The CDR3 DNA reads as TGCAGCGTCGCCGGATGGGGGCCCACCGGGGAGCTGTTTTTT.

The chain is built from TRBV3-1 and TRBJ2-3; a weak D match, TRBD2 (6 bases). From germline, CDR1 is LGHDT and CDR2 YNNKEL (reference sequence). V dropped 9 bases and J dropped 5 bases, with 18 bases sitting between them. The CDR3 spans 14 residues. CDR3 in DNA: TGTGCCAGTCACCCTCGGGGGTTTGGAGATACGCAGTATTTT. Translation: CASHPRGFGDTQYF.

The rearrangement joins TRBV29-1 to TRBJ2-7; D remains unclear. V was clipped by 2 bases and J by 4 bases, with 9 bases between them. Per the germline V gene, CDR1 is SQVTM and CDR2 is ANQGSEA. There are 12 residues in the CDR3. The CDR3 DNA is TGCAGCGTTGAAAAGACCGGGTACGAGCAGTACTTC. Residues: CSVEKTGYEQYF.

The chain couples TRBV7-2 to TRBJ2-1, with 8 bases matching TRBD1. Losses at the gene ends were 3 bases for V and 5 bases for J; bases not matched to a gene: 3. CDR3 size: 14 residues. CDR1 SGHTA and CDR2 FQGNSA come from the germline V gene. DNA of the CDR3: TGTGCCAGCAGCTTTCAGGGGGCTAACAATGAGCAGTTCTTC. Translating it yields CASSFQGANNEQFF.

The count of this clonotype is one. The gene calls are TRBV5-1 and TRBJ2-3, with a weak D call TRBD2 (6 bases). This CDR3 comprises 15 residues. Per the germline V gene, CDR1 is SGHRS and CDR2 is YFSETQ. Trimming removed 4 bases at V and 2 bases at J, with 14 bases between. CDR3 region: CASSPRDSLTDTQYF. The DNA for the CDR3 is TGCGCCAGCAGCCCCCGGGACTCGCTCACAGATACGCAGTATTTT.

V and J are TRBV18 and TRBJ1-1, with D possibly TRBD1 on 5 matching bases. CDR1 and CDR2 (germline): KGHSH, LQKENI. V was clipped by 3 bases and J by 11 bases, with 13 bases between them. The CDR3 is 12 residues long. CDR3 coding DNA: TGTGCCAGCTCACCCTCGGGGGGAGATGCTTTCTTT. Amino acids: CASSPSGGDAFF.